These 29 T cell receptor beta chains were sequenced from one sample in a study of radiation and T cells in renal cell carcinoma. The time point: blood 4 weeks post-SBRT, at nephrectomy. The treatment denotes: 15 Gy SBRT to primary tumor, nephrectomy 4 weeks later. Repertoires were generated with immunoSEQ multiplex PCR, while TCRdb's copy carries only in-frame clones and drops some. The table includes 130,000 to 150,000 clones, approximately 86% detected once. The sequencing used blood, collected from a patient whose treatment included radiotherapy and nephrectomy. The receptors stem from a woman in her forties or fifties with renal cell carcinoma.

The chain couples TRBV7-2 to TRBJ1-1; unclear D gene. Germline loops: CDR1 SGHTA, CDR2 FQGNSA. Deletions cut 1 base from V and 10 bases from J, with 16 bases between. The CDR3 runs to 14 residues. The CDR3 coding sequence is TGTGCCAGCAGCTTAGAGTTAGGGCCCCGGGGAGCTTTCTTT. Translated, it gives CASSLELGPRGAFF. The full variable domain, rest sourced from reference TRBV7-2 and TRBJ1-1, is GAGVSQSPSNKVTEKGKDVELRCDPISGHTALYWYRQSLGQGLEFLIYFQGNSAPDKSGLPSDRFSAERTGGSVSTLTIQRTQQEDSAVYLCASSLELGPRGAFFGQGTRLTVV.

The chain employs TRBV5-1 and TRBJ2-2; the D is unclear. V lost 5 bases and J 3 bases, leaving 11 bases between the germline ends. Germline V gene sequence: CDR1 SGHRS, CDR2 YFSETQ. This CDR3 spans 14 amino acids. CDR3 sequence (DNA): TGCGCCAGCAGGAAGGCAGGTGACACCGGGGAGCTGTTTTTT. Its protein is CASRKAGDTGELFF.

The CDR3 protein is CASSHSHGQTNTEAFF. For the CDR3, the DNA is TGCGCCAGCAGCCACTCACATGGACAGACGAACACTGAAGCTTTCTTT. The chain couples TRBV4-3 to TRBJ1-1; a possible D gene is TRBD1 (6 bases). The CDR3 totals 16 residues. V was trimmed by 3 bases and J by 1 base, leaving 15 bases between them. Looked up from germline, CDR1 is LGHNA and CDR2 is YSLEER.

The rearrangement uses TRBV6-1 and TRBJ1-5; perhaps TRBD1 as D (6 bases). The CDR3 sequence is 16 residues long. The ends were cut back, 1 base at V and 3 bases at J, with 13 bases in the middle. The germline gives CDR1 MNHNS, CDR2 SASEGT. CDR3 bases: TGTGCCAGCAGTGAAGGGGGGGCAGGAGACAATCAGCCCCAGCATTTT. As protein: CASSEGGAGDNQPQHF.

The chain employs TRBV19 and TRBJ2-3; TRBD2 matches at 11 bases. Per germline, CDR1 LNHDA and CDR2 SQIVND (reference sequence). With 6 bases clipped from V and 2 bases from J, the junction kept 4 bases outside the gene matches. This CDR3 comprises 15 residues. For the CDR3, the DNA is TGTGCCAGTAGCCTAGCGGGGGGATTCACAGATACGCAGTATTTT. It is translated as CASSLAGGFTDTQYF.

V gene TRBV15 combines with J gene TRBJ1-4; 8 positions match TRBD1. Per germline, CDR1 LNHNV and CDR2 YYDKDF (reference sequence). The CDR3 is made up of 14 amino acids. V lost 5 bases to trimming and J lost 8 bases; unmatched junction nucleotides: 7. The CDR3 DNA is TGTGCCACCAGCCGCAGGGGGCGTGGGGAAAAACTGTTTTTT. Protein sequence: CATSRRGRGEKLFF.

V is TRBV6-5 and J is TRBJ1-3; unclear D gene. V shed 6 bases and J shed 2 bases, with 14 bases lying between them. The germline gives CDR1 MNHEY, CDR2 SVGAGI. CDR3 length: 15 amino acids. CDR3 sequence: CASSPRPSAGNTIYF. The CDR3 DNA reads TGTGCCAGCAGCCCCCGACCCTCAGCTGGAAACACCATATATTTT.

The chain employs TRBV11-2 and TRBJ1-3; maybe TRBD1 (6 bases). Germline CDR1 and CDR2: SGHAT and FQNNGV. The CDR3 length is 15 residues. Trimming left V 5 bases short and J 0 bases short, with 11 bases between. CDR3 coding DNA: TGTGCCAGCAGCCCTGGACAGAGCTCTGGAAACACCATATATTTT. Its translation is CASSPGQSSGNTIYF. Full variable domain (remainder filled in from reference TRBV11-2 and TRBJ1-3): EAGVAQSPRYKIIEKRQSVAFWCNPISGHATLYWYQQILGQGPKLLIQFQNNGVVDDSQLPKDRFSAERLKGVDSTLKIQPAKLEDSAVYLCASSPGQSSGNTIYFGEGSWLTVV.

This chain links TRBV29-1 with TRBJ2-7; 9 nucleotides match TRBD1. V lost 6 bases and J lost 3; bases outside the gene matches: 9. This CDR3 region has 14 residues. Germline V gene data show CDR1 as SQVTM and CDR2 as ANQGSEA. The CDR3 loop is CSVLRDRANYEQYF. CDR3 DNA: TGCAGCGTCCTCCGGGACAGGGCTAACTACGAGCAGTACTTC.

This clone has more than one count but fewer than ten. CDR3 coding DNA: TGTGCCAGCAGGCTGACAGGGGGCGGTGGCTACACCTTC. Translating gives CASRLTGGGGYTF. V gene TRBV6-5 combines with J gene TRBJ1-2, with TRBD1 identical over 10 bases. V was pared by 6 bases and J by 7 bases, with 5 bases of the junction left unmatched. Germline CDR1 MNHEY, CDR2 SVGAGI. The CDR3 is 13 amino acids.

The gene calls are TRBV29-1 and TRBJ1-6; D is possibly TRBD1 (6 bases). The CDR3 covers 14 residues. Germline V CDR1 and CDR2: SQVTM, ANQGSEA. Trimming cost V 6 bases and J 7 bases, with 16 bases left between them. The CDR3: CSVRFGTSNSPLHF. Here the CDR3 DNA reads TGCAGCGTCCGGTTCGGGACAAGCAATTCACCCCTCCACTTT.

This clone came up a few times. The gene calls are TRBV10-1 and TRBJ1-3; 8 positions match TRBD1. Trimming at V came to 4 bases and at J to 6 bases, leaving 2 bases not matched to a gene. This CDR3 is built from 13 residues. Germline V CDR1 and CDR2: WNHNN, SYGVQD (reference sequence). The CDR3 loop is CASSGQGTNTIYF. The CDR3 DNA reads as TGCGCCAGCAGTGGACAGGGGACAAACACCATATATTTT.

The chain has TRBV28 and TRBJ1-5; D gene unclear. Trimming shortened V by 7 bases and J by 1 base, and 17 bases separated the two germline ends. CDR1 and CDR2 from the germline V gene are MDHEN and SYDVKM. The length of the CDR3 is 16 residues. As DNA, the CDR3 is TGTGCCAGCACCCCCCTTTGGGGTGGGAGCAATCAGCCCCAGCATTTT. This encodes CASTPLWGGSNQPQHF.

The gene calls are TRBV4-3 and TRBJ1-4; the D is unclear. CDR1 is LGHNA, CDR2 YSLEER, per germline. CDR3 length equals 15 residues. V was shortened by 0 bases and J by 4 bases, with 9 bases between the two germline ends. The CDR3 sequence: CASSQDLLSNEKLFF. DNA of the CDR3: TGCGCCAGCAGCCAAGATCTACTGAGTAATGAAAAACTGTTTTTT.

The V call is TRBV5-1, the J call TRBJ2-7; D perhaps matches TRBD1 (6 bases). Per the germline V gene, CDR1 is SGHRS and CDR2 is YFSETQ. This CDR3 spans 14 amino acids. With 3 bases removed from V and 5 bases from J, the gap between germline ends came to 15 bases. The CDR3 bases are TGCGCCAGCAGCTCCGCCGGGACAAAAAACGAGCAGTACTTC. Translated: CASSSAGTKNEQYF.

This chain joins TRBV19 and TRBJ1-3; D unclear. Germline V gene data show CDR1 as LNHDA and CDR2 as SQIVND (reference sequence). This CDR3 contains 15 residues. Trimming left V 8 bases short and J 0 bases short, with 14 bases between. The CDR3 DNA follows: TGTGCCAGTCAGGCGGCGACGTTCTCTGGAAACACCATATATTTT. Its protein product is CASQAATFSGNTIYF.

The chain is built from TRBV19 and TRBJ2-1, with 8 bases fitting TRBD2. With 5 bases clipped from V and 12 bases from J, the junction kept 12 bases outside the gene matches. Germline loops: CDR1 LNHDA, CDR2 SQIVND (reference sequence). The CDR3 extends over 14 amino acids. CDR3 region: CASSSGAGEIVQFF. CDR3 nucleotide sequence: TGTGCCAGTAGTTCAGGAGCGGGAGAAATTGTGCAGTTCTTC.

This chain links TRBV5-4 with TRBJ2-5, with D hard to call. The V and J ends lost 4 bases and 2 bases respectively, with 12 bases between them. CDR3 length equals 14 residues. Per the germline V gene, CDR1 is SGHNT and CDR2 is YYREEE (reference sequence). The CDR3 region is CASSREQRQETQYF. CDR3 bases: TGTGCCAGCAGCCGAGAGCAGAGACAAGAGACCCAGTACTTC.

A word on this clone: The junction differs from germline at one of its ends, possibly a read error. The genes are TRBV7-2 and TRBJ1-1; tentatively, D is TRBD1 (6 bases). Germline CDR1 is SGHTA and CDR2 is FQGNSA. This CDR3 is 15 amino acids long. The CDR3 spells CASSLYGTKNTEVFF. The CDR3 coding sequence is TGTGCCAGCAGCTTATATGGGACAAAGAACACTGAAGTTTTCTTT. Full variable domain (missing parts from reference TRBV7-2 and TRBJ1-1): GAGVSQSPSNKVTEKGKDVELRCDPISGHTALYWYRQSLGQGLEFLIYFQGNSAPDKSGLPSDRFSAERTGGSVSTLTIQRTQQEDSAVYLCASSLYGTKNTEVFFGQGTRLTVV.

The chain has TRBV7-9 and TRBJ2-3; 13 positions agree with TRBD2. This CDR3 spans 17 amino acids. The germline V gene encodes CDR1 SEHNR and CDR2 FQNEAQ (reference sequence). V shed 5 bases and J 7 bases; nucleotides not matched to a gene: 12. This CDR3 reads CASSAGTSGTSRNTQYF. CDR3 DNA sequence: TGTGCCAGCAGCGCCGGGACTAGCGGGACTTCTCGAAATACGCAGTATTTT.

This clone was seen only a few times. V is TRBV18 and J is TRBJ1-5; 7 nucleotides align to TRBD1. This CDR3 has 14 residues. After removal of 5 bases from V and 3 bases from J, the junction contained 4 bases not matched to a gene. Germline V lookup: CDR1 KGHSH, CDR2 LQKENI. The CDR3 here is CASSYDRVNQPQHF. The CDR3 nucleotides read TGTGCCAGCTCATACGACAGGGTCAATCAGCCCCAGCATTTT. Combining the CDR3 with reference TRBV18 and TRBJ1-5 gives the whole variable domain NAGVMQNPRHLVRRRGQEARLRCSPMKGHSHVYWYRQLPEEGLKFMVYLQKENIIDESGMPKERFSAEFPKEGPSILRIQQVVRGDSAAYFCASSYDRVNQPQHFGDGTRLSIL.

CDR3 loop: CATSRDQGPYEQYF. The CDR3 nucleotides are TGTGCCACCAGCAGAGATCAAGGTCCCTACGAGCAGTACTTC. The chain is built from TRBV15 and TRBJ2-7; D call uncertain. Trimming cost V 0 bases and J 2 bases, with 8 bases left between them. CDR3 length: 14 residues. CDR1 LNHNV and CDR2 YYDKDF come from the germline V gene (reference sequence).

The chain has TRBV10-1 and TRBJ2-1, with D maybe TRBD2 (5 bases). V was shortened by 3 bases and J by 5 bases, with 17 bases between the two germline ends. Germline V gives CDR1 WNHNN, CDR2 SYGVQD (reference sequence). This CDR3 is built from 16 residues. CDR3 DNA: TGCGCCAGCAGTGAATATTCTAGCTCTGGGCACAATGAGCAGTTCTTC. Its protein is CASSEYSSSGHNEQFF.

This clone was observed a few times. The rearrangement joins TRBV10-1 to TRBJ2-5; 7 nucleotides line up with TRBD2. The junction had 8 bases not matched to a gene; V was cut back by 5 bases and J by 5 bases. The length of the CDR3 is 14 residues. CDR1 WNHNN and CDR2 SYGVQD come from the germline V gene (reference sequence). Here the CDR3 reads CASSSGATRETQYF. DNA for the CDR3: TGCGCCAGCAGTAGCGGGGCCACCCGGGAGACCCAGTACTTC.

The chain is built from TRBV4-3 and TRBJ2-3; 11 nucleotides match TRBD2. The CDR3 extends over 19 amino acids. V shed 2 bases and J 0 bases; nucleotides not matched to a gene: 10. Per germline, CDR1 LGHNA and CDR2 YSLEER. The CDR3 is CASSQLGTSGGISTDTQYF. DNA of the CDR3: TGCGCCAGCAGCCAACTGGGGACTAGCGGAGGGATTAGCACAGATACGCAGTATTTT.

This rearrangement joins TRBV7-2 to TRBJ1-2, with TRBD1 matching over 7 bases. Germline trimming cut 6 bases from V and 7 bases from J; bases unmatched to any gene: 11. The CDR3 has 14 residues. Germline loops: CDR1 SGHTA, CDR2 FQGNSA. The CDR3 spells CASSQSRDSFGYTF. CDR3 coding DNA: TGTGCCAGCAGTCAGAGCCGGGACAGTTTTGGCTACACCTTC.

This chain joins TRBV7-8 and TRBJ2-3, with 7 bases identical to TRBD2. Trimming at V came to 3 bases and at J to 0 bases, leaving 3 bases not matched to a gene. The CDR3 extends over 15 amino acids. Germline CDR1 is SGHVS and CDR2 is FQNEAQ. This CDR3 is CASSLGLTSTDTQYF. The CDR3 DNA follows: TGTGCCAGCAGCTTGGGACTAACTAGCACAGATACGCAGTATTTT.

The V gene is TRBV10-3, the J gene TRBJ2-4; perhaps TRBD2 as D (5 bases). CDR3 length equals 15 residues. CDR1 is ENHRY, CDR2 SYGVKD, per germline. The V end was cut by 0 bases, the J end by 8 bases, with 14 bases between. CDR3 residues: CAISESRSTGDIQYF. CDR3 bases: TGTGCCATCAGTGAGTCGCGGTCCACCGGGGACATTCAGTACTTC.

The chain links TRBV7-8 to TRBJ1-5; 7 bases match TRBD1. This CDR3 comprises 15 residues. Germline V gene data show CDR1 as SGHVS and CDR2 as FQNEAQ. The trim removed 5 bases at V and 6 bases at J, leaving 10 bases unmatched. CDR3 sequence: CASSQDDRASQPQHF. Here the CDR3 DNA reads TGTGCCAGCAGCCAAGACGACAGGGCAAGTCAGCCCCAGCATTTT. Using reference TRBV7-8 and TRBJ1-5 for the parts outside the CDR3, the full variable domain is GAGVSQSPRYKVAKRGQDVALRCDPISGHVSLFWYQQALGQGPEFLTYFQNEAQLDKSGLPSDRFFAERPEGSVSTLKIQRTQQEDSAVYLCASSQDDRASQPQHFGDGTRLSIL.